These T cell receptor beta chains were read from a single sample in a study of beta chain features in type 1 diabetes. Repertoires were generated with immunoSEQ multiplex PCR, while TCRdb's copy carries only in-frame clones and drops some. The table has 300,000 to 450,000 clones, around 12% seen once. Sequenced: naive CD4+ T cells from blood. These receptors were taken from a woman aged 18-29 years with type 1 diabetes. The CDR3 runs from the conserved cysteine through the conserved F or W. A D gene is named only where the DNA matches it firmly. The size of a clone is reported for some rows only, either as once, few or many, or as a class for expanded clones.

j_call: TRBJ2-7; clone_size: few; v_call: TRBV29-1; d_call: .; cdr3_nt: TGCAGCGTTGGTCTTGACCCGGATGGGGGGAAGGAGTACTTC; cdr3_aa: CSVGLDPDGGKEYF
j_call: TRBJ2-1; clone_size: few; v_call: TRBV6-5; d_call: TRBD2; cdr3_nt: TGTGCCAGCTCCGTCGGGAGGAGCTCCTACAATGAGCAGTTCTTC; cdr3_aa: CASSVGRSSYNEQFF
j_call: TRBJ2-3; clone_size: few; v_call: TRBV13; d_call: TRBD1; cdr3_nt: TGTGCCAGCAGCTTCAGACAGGGGGCTAGCACAGATACGCAGTATTTT; cdr3_aa: CASSFRQGASTDTQYF
j_call: TRBJ2-7; clone_size: few; v_call: TRBV7-9; d_call: TRBD1; cdr3_nt: TGTGCCAGCAGCTACAGGGGGCCCAACGAGCAGTACTTC; cdr3_aa: CASSYRGPNEQYF
j_call: TRBJ1-1; clone_size: few; v_call: TRBV12-5; d_call: .; cdr3_nt: TGTGCTAGTGGTTTGTTACAGGGAGAAGCTTTCTTT; cdr3_aa: CASGLLQGEAFF
j_call: TRBJ1-3; clone_size: few; v_call: TRBV16; d_call: .; cdr3_nt: TGTGCCAGCAGCCAATCGGGCCCTGGAAACACCATATATTTT; cdr3_aa: CASSQSGPGNTIYF
j_call: TRBJ2-3; clone_size: .; v_call: TRBV28; d_call: TRBD1; cdr3_nt: TGTGCCAGCCTGTTGGGGACAGGGAAGGATACGCAGTATTTT; cdr3_aa: CASLLGTGKDTQYF
j_call: TRBJ2-1; clone_size: few; v_call: TRBV19; d_call: TRBD1; cdr3_nt: TGTGCCAGTAATCAGGACAGGGGGCTTGTTGAGCAGTTCTTC; cdr3_aa: CASNQDRGLVEQFF
j_call: TRBJ1-2; clone_size: few; v_call: TRBV19; d_call: TRBD1; cdr3_nt: TGTGCCAGTAGGACAGGGGGCGCGGATGGCTACACCTTC; cdr3_aa: CASRTGGADGYTF
j_call: TRBJ2-1; clone_size: few; v_call: TRBV11-1; d_call: TRBD2; cdr3_nt: TGTGCCAGCAGCTTAGATCTCCTAGCGGGAGGAAACAATGAGCAGTTCTTC; cdr3_aa: CASSLDLLAGGNNEQFF
j_call: TRBJ2-1; clone_size: .; v_call: TRBV5-1; d_call: TRBD2; cdr3_nt: TGCGCCAGCAGCTTGTTTCAGCGGGGAGACAATGAGCAGTTCTTC; cdr3_aa: CASSLFQRGDNEQFF
j_call: TRBJ2-7; clone_size: few; v_call: TRBV20-1; d_call: .; cdr3_nt: TGCAGTGCTAGAGATTTATACGAGCAGTACTTC; cdr3_aa: CSARDLYEQYF
j_call: TRBJ2-7; clone_size: few; v_call: TRBV18; d_call: .; cdr3_nt: TGTGCCAGCTCACCCCCAGGGGCGAGGGAATTACGGGAGCAGTACTTC; cdr3_aa: CASSPPGARELREQYF
j_call: TRBJ2-6; clone_size: few; v_call: TRBV28; d_call: .; cdr3_nt: TGTGCCAGCAGTTTTTGGGGCCTCTCTGGGGCCAACGTCCTGACTTTC; cdr3_aa: CASSFWGLSGANVLTF
j_call: TRBJ2-5; clone_size: few; v_call: TRBV9; d_call: TRBD2; cdr3_nt: TGTGCCAGCAGCGGCCCGGGACTAGCTCTTGGGACCCAGTACTTC; cdr3_aa: CASSGPGLALGTQYF
j_call: TRBJ2-6; clone_size: few; v_call: TRBV7-9; d_call: .; cdr3_nt: TGTGCCAGCAGCTTGACAGTCTCTGGGGCCAACGTCCTGACTTTC; cdr3_aa: CASSLTVSGANVLTF
j_call: TRBJ2-7; clone_size: few; v_call: TRBV9; d_call: TRBD2; cdr3_nt: TGTGCCAGCAGCGTTGGGACTAGCAAATCCTACGAGCAGTACTTC; cdr3_aa: CASSVGTSKSYEQYF
j_call: TRBJ1-1; clone_size: few; v_call: TRBV4-3; d_call: TRBD1; cdr3_nt: TGCGCCAGCAGCCAAGCAGGGGGGAACACTGAAGCTTTCTTT; cdr3_aa: CASSQAGGNTEAFF
j_call: TRBJ2-7; clone_size: few; v_call: TRBV15; d_call: .; cdr3_nt: TGTGCCACCAGCCGGGACAAATCCTACGAGCAGTACTTC; cdr3_aa: CATSRDKSYEQYF